This entry lists 4 T cell receptor beta chains sequenced from one sample in a study of blood T cells in healthy people across ages. The second PCR ran roughly 7 to 11 cycles with a sample-barcoded 5' primer and J-beta primers. In TCRdb, the 5' RACE reads were re-called with MiXCR into one record per CDR3 protein. The sample lists about 1,500,000 distinct CDR3 sequences, roughly 30% occurring once. Sequenced material: blood. The origin of the receptors is a young woman in good health.

The CDR3 region is CASSMSTGRYGYTF. Here the CDR3 DNA reads TGTGCCAGTAGTATGTCGACAGGGCGCTATGGCTACACCTTC. The gene calls are TRBV19 and TRBJ1-2; 7 bases align to TRBD1. This CDR3 has 14 residues. CDR1 and CDR2 from the germline V gene are LNHDA and SQIVND (reference sequence). With 3 bases clipped from V and 4 bases from J, the junction kept 5 bases outside the gene matches.

The rearrangement links TRBV12-3 or TRBV12-4 to TRBJ2-3; D gene unclear. Trimming cost V 5 bases and J 0 bases, with 18 bases left between them. This CDR3 is 17 amino acids long. CDR3: CASSPPDGRWSTDTQYF. CDR3 sequence (DNA): TGTGCCAGCAGTCCTCCGGACGGCCGATGGAGCACAGATACGCAGTATTTT.

This clonotype appeared many times. The chain combines TRBV20-1 with TRBJ1-1, with 8 bases identical to TRBD1. The CDR3 extends over 14 amino acids. Germline V gene lookup returns CDR1 DFQATT and CDR2 SNEGSKA (reference sequence). V was pared by 0 bases and J by 5 bases, with 5 bases of the junction left unmatched. The CDR3 region is CSARDAGGSTEAFF. DNA for the CDR3: TGCAGTGCTAGAGATGCAGGGGGCTCGACTGAAGCTTTCTTT.

This clonotype was detected only a few times. This rearrangement joins TRBV4-1 to TRBJ2-2; D perhaps matches TRBD1 (6 bases). Germline assignment: CDR1 MGHRA and CDR2 YSYEKL. V was shortened by 11 bases and J by 0 bases, with 13 bases between the two germline ends. The CDR3 extends over 14 amino acids. The DNA for the CDR3 is TGCGCCGGTAAGGACAGCGCGAACACCGGGGAGCTGTTTTTT. It yields the protein CAGKDSANTGELFF.